This record covers a single T cell receptor (beta chain). This clonotype was detected a few times. Its antigen is not yet known. The junction departs from germline at one end; a sequencing error may be responsible. Every donor was a healthy Caucasian. The twin cohort comprised three pairs of female monozygotic twins, all aged about 18 to 30 years. Peripheral blood mononuclear cells were the source from which RNA for the TCR libraries was isolated. The library came from 5' RACE. Sequenced using an Illumina HiSeq 2000. Template switching introduced a universal primer binding site; the final cDNA contained a unique molecular identifier, enabling accurate counting of TCR cDNA molecules. First-strand cDNA for TCR alpha and beta chains was synthesized from specific primers in the conserved constant-segment region. To control for contamination, every cDNA library carried two barcodes: a SMART-Mk sample barcode plus Illumina barcodes. Two successive PCR steps introduced TruSeq adapter sequences along with Illumina sample barcodes. TCR alpha and beta cDNA libraries were sequenced on the Illumina HiSeq platform with custom primers. As for how the authors treated the data: Raw reads were processed with MiGEC to extract unique molecular identifiers, and MiXCR was used to determine CDR3 positions. Recombination models were inferred per individual with the repgenHMM and IGoR tools using an EM algorithm. The analysis of shared clonotypes was done with the tcR package in R, with sharing normalized by the product of cloneset sizes. To study raw recombination free of thymic and clonal selection effects, out-of-frame nonproductive sequences were analyzed. TCRdb handled the public reads itself, with Q25 trimming in fastp and clone calling in MiXCR, and kept productive beta chains. One record per CDR3 amino acid sequence lists the most common genes and DNA. These V and J calls originate from TCRdb's pipeline instead of the authors' own analysis. This sample is represented by fewer than 900,000 distinct CDR3 sequences; about 20% of them were singletons. 10% to 15% of the sample is held by the ten biggest clonotypes.

This specimen comes from a study of identical twins listed by TCRdb under 2016. Regarding the study in general: To test whether fetal clonotypes persist, the study used deep sequencing on TCR alpha and beta repertoires from monozygotic twins, unrelated adults of various ages, and cord blood. To rule out contamination, replicate twin experiments were performed at different times with different library preparation protocols. What the research found in general, with its limitations: Because the same donors could not be followed over many years, the conclusions relied on cross-sectional statistical analysis. Recombination models systematically underestimated out-of-frame TCR alpha sharing in monozygotic twins but agreed with sharing between unrelated individuals. Fewer insertions were carried by abundant cord blood beta clonotypes; a weaker similar trend was observed in young adult naive repertoires, while no such trend was observed in memory repertoires. The excess sharing between twins in beta out-of-frame sequences was weaker because fewer shared sequences reduced the signal-to-noise ratio. Compared with coincidental sharing between unrelated individuals, out-of-frame TCR alpha sequences shared between twins had an excess of sequences with low generation probability. Zero-insertion analyses could be partly confounded by invariant T cells such as MAIT and iNKT, though diverse VJ usage argued against such confounding for most clonotypes.

The CDR3, cysteine through phenylalanine, is 15 amino acids long. Only CDR3 DNA is held: 45 bases, read in frame from base 1. CDR1 LNHNV and CDR2 YYDKDF were looked up in the germline V gene (reference sequence). The data also belong to a second study, concerning T cells expressing NK-cell markers. Reported in the second study: Three sorted T-cell subsets (CD3+CD56+NKG2C+, CD3+CD56+NKG2C- and CD3+CD56-NKG2C+) from about 8 donors had their TCR beta-chain repertoires profiled. Among the eight sequenced donors, seven were HCMV-seropositive and one was HCMV-seronegative. To restrict sorting to alphabetaTCR-expressing T cells, an anti-gammadeltaTCR antibody was added in several experiments. In more than five donors, the dominant CD3+CD56+NKG2C+ clonotypes were found to rank among the top 10 CD8+ clonotypes and to make up about 1.0-7.5% of CD8+ T cells. Those dominant clonotypes were again the most abundant among CD3+CD56-NKG2C+ cells in several donors, at about 25-65%. It remained unclear whether the expanded NKG2C-expressing T cell clones were specific for HCMV antigens. The study sequenced eight donors, all healthy volunteers chosen at random: three men and five women. To determine HCMV serostatus, a commercial ELISA kit was used to detect HCMV-specific IgG in serum. For six donors, bulk peripheral blood T-cell repertoires were additionally sequenced from unsorted PBMC. Reads were demultiplexed and grouped by UMI with MIGEC, and clonotypes were assembled and quantified with MiTCR. To exclude erroneous sequences, any TCR cDNA sequence not supported by at least two reads was discarded. The tcR package was used for downstream repertoire analysis, and clonotypes were matched between fractions using CDR3 nucleotide sequence together with V segment. VDJmatch was used to annotate antigen specificity against VDJdb, with one amino acid substitution allowed in CDR3.

This TCR was recovered from a woman under 30 in good health. The chain is made from TRBV15 and TRBJ2-2, with 7 bases aligning to TRBD1. The sequencing sample was made of PBMCs. The encoded CDR3 is CATSGDRERAGELFF. DNA sequence: TGTGCCACCAGCGGAGACAGGGAAAGGGCCGGGGAGCTGTTTTTT.